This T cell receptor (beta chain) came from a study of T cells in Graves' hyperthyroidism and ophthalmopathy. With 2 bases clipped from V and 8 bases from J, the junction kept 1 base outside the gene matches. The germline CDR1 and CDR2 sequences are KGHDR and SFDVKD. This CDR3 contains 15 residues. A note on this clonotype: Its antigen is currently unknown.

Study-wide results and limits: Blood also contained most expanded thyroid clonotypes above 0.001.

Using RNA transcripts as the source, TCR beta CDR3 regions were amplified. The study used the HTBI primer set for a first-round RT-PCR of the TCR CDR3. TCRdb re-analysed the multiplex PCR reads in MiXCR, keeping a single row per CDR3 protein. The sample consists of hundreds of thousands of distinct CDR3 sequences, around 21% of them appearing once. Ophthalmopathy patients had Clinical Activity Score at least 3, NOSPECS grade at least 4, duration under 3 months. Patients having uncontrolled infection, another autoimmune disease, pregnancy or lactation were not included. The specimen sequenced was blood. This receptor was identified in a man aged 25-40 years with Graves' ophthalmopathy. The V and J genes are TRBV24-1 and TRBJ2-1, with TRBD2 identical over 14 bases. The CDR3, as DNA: TGTGCCACCAGTGATTGGACTAGCGGGAGGTATGAGCAGTTCTTC. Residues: CATSDWTSGRYEQFF.